The TCR beta chain under discussion was sequenced for a study of T cell repertoires and HLA-DP antigens. Study as a whole: Transduced HeLa cells presented HLA-DP to CD4+ T cells.

Untouched CD4+ T cells were bead-isolated from PBMC at around 98% purity. TCRdb's table, derived via immunoSEQ multiplex PCR, lists solely in-frame clones and lacks some. The repertoire consists of over 100,000 clones, with 85% to 95% occurring once and the leading ten covering 0.27%. Comments on this clone: What it binds is unknown.

Germline trimming cut 6 bases from V and 5 bases from J; bases unmatched to any gene: 9. CDR1 and CDR2 from the germline V gene are MNHEY and SMNVEV (reference sequence). The CDR3 covers 16 residues. The chain couples TRBV27 to TRBJ2-5; 13 positions agree with TRBD2. This TCR came from a woman aged 18-30 years in good health and CMV-seronegative. Sequencing used CD4+ T cells from PBMCs. In nucleotides, the CDR3 is TGTGCCAGCAGACTTGGACTAGCGGGAGTGGGTGAGACCCAGTACTTC. Residues: CASRLGLAGVGETQYF.